These 11 T cell receptor beta chains were sequenced from one sample in a study of metastatic and nonmetastatic thyroid tumors (dated by TCRdb to 2018 to 2020). Libraries were built with PCR. The sample was run on an Illumina HiSeq 4000. TCRdb reprocessing: public reads trimmed at Q25 with fastp, clones called with MiXCR, in-frame beta chains kept. Counted in this sample were about 9,300 clones; 29% of them appeared once. The top ten clonotypes cover about 21% of the sample. No treatment had been received by any patient before thyroid surgery. The sequencing sample was made of tumor tissue. The receptors were gathered from a female donor with papillary thyroid cancer or a benign thyroid nodule (not recorded which). Some clones in this sample may be carry-over from other donors' samples.

The chain uses TRBV6-1 and TRBJ2-7; no definite D call. The CDR3 consists of 12 residues. The ends were cut back, 9 bases at V and 0 bases at J, with 9 bases in the middle. Germline V CDR1 and CDR2: MNHNS, SASEGT. The DNA of the CDR3 is TGTGCCAGTTCCGGGCTCTCCTACGAGCAGTACTTC. Amino acids: CASSGLSYEQYF.

The chain uses TRBV16 and TRBJ2-7; 9 bases are shared with TRBD1. After removal of 6 bases from V and 7 bases from J, the junction contained 19 bases not matched to a gene. This CDR3 is 17 amino acids long. Germline CDR1 and CDR2: KGHSY and FQNENV. CDR3 in DNA: TGTGCCAGCAGTTCCACAGGGGGCGCAACTATTTCGGGGGAGCAGTACTTC. Translation: CASSSTGGATISGEQYF. Supplemented by reference TRBV16 and TRBJ2-7, the full variable domain reads GEEVAQTPKHLVRGEGQKAKLYCAPIKGHSYVFWYQQVLKNEFKFLISFQNENVFDETGMPKERFSAKCLPNSPCSLEIQATKLEDSAVYFCASSSTGGATISGEQYFGPGTRLTVT.

This clone was observed many times. The CDR3 region is CASSPGLAKHNEQFF. CDR3 nucleotides: TGTGCCAGCAGCCCTGGACTAGCGAAACACAATGAGCAGTTCTTC. V and J are TRBV5-4 and TRBJ2-1; 9 nucleotides line up with TRBD2. Germline-derived CDR1 and CDR2 are SGHNT and YYREEE (reference sequence). The CDR3 is 15 residues long. The V segment lost 4 bases and the J segment 5 bases; nucleotides outside the gene matches: 7.

This clone was picked up one time. The rearrangement joins TRBV11-2 to TRBJ1-6; D is possibly TRBD1 (6 bases). Germline loops: CDR1 SGHAT, CDR2 FQNNGV. The CDR3 is made up of 18 amino acids. Trimming stripped 0 bases from V and 0 bases from J, with 12 bases between. As DNA, the CDR3 is TGTGCCAGCAGCTTAGAGGGGGCACCCCTCTCCTATAATTCACCCCTCCACTTT. It encodes CASSLEGAPLSYNSPLHF.

This clone was picked up many times. The chain employs TRBV7-2 and TRBJ2-1; D call uncertain. The CDR3 contains 13 residues. The germline V gene has CDR1 SGHTA and CDR2 FQGNSA. Trimming pared 2 bases from V and 8 bases from J, leaving 10 bases between. The CDR3 reads CASSLRSAYEQFF. In DNA form, the CDR3 reads TGTGCCAGCAGCTTACGATCGGCATATGAGCAGTTCTTC.

The rearrangement joins TRBV4-1 to TRBJ2-1; 13 bases fit TRBD2. The length of the CDR3 is 18 residues. The trim removed 4 bases at V and 0 bases at J, leaving 6 bases unmatched. Per the germline V gene, CDR1 is MGHRA and CDR2 is YSYEKL. CDR3 DNA sequence: TGCGCCAGCAGCCGGGGACTAGCGGGGACCAGCTCCTACAATGAGCAGTTCTTC. Its translation: CASSRGLAGTSSYNEQFF.

The gene calls are TRBV25-1 and TRBJ1-6; TRBD1 matches at 10 bases. Per germline, CDR1 MGHDK and CDR2 SYGVNS. V lost 1 base to trimming and J lost 7 bases; unmatched junction nucleotides: 1. CDR3 length equals 15 residues. CDR3 residues: CASSESDRGNSPLHF. The CDR3 coding sequence is TGTGCCAGCAGTGAATCGGACAGGGGGAATTCACCCCTCCACTTT.

This clone was counted at least ten times. The chain has TRBV28 and TRBJ2-4, with unresolved D. The CDR3 has 14 residues. V shed 2 bases and J shed 3 bases, with 8 bases lying between them. The germline V gene has CDR1 MDHEN and CDR2 SYDVKM. CDR3 region: CASSLGQVKNIQYF. CDR3 in DNA: TGTGCCAGCAGTTTAGGTCAGGTCAAAAACATTCAGTACTTC.

This clone rates as medium-sized. The chain combines TRBV6-4 with TRBJ2-2; D is unclear. Germline loops: CDR1 MRHNA, CDR2 SNTAGT. This CDR3 is built from 14 residues. V was pared by 0 bases and J by 5 bases, with 7 bases between. The CDR3 protein is CASSDSKETGELFF. DNA for the CDR3: TGTGCCAGCAGTGACTCCAAGGAAACCGGGGAGCTGTTTTTT.

Many counts were recorded for this clone. V is TRBV20-1 and J is TRBJ2-5; D perhaps matches TRBD1 (5 bases). Germline-derived CDR1 and CDR2 are DFQATT and SNEGSKA (reference sequence). The CDR3 consists of 14 residues. The V gene lost 1 base and the J gene lost 7 bases, with 16 bases spanning the gap. The chain's CDR3 is CSARGGSARSTQYF. CDR3 bases: TGCAGTGCTAGAGGGGGCTCTGCCAGGTCGACCCAGTACTTC.

This clone is categorized as medium-sized (0.01 to 0.1%). The chain joins TRBV3-1 to TRBJ1-2; unclear D gene. The CDR3 spans 16 residues. The germline CDR1 and CDR2 sequences are LGHDT and YNNKEL (reference sequence). Trimming took off 0 bases at V and 3 bases at J, with 14 bases between the two ends. CDR3 sequence: CASSQDLNPGHYGYTF. CDR3 nucleotides: TGTGCCAGCAGCCAAGATCTAAACCCCGGGCACTATGGCTACACCTTC. The whole variable domain, remainder taken from reference TRBV3-1 and TRBJ1-2, is DTAVSQTPKYLVTQMGNDKSIKCEQNLGHDTMYWYKQDSKKFLKIMFSYNNKELIINETVPNRFSPKSPDKAHLNLHINSLELGDSAVYFCASSQDLNPGHYGYTFGSGTRLTVV.